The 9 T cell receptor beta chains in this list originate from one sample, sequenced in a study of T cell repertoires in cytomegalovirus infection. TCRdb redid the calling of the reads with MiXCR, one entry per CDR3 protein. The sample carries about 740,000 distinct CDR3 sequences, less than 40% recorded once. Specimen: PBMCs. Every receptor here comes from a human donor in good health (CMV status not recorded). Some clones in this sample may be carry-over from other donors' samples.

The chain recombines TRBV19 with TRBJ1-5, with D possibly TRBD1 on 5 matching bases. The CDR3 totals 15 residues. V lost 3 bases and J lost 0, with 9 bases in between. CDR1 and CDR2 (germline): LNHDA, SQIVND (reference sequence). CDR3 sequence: CASSIAGFSNQPQHF. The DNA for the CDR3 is TGTGCCAGTAGTATTGCAGGGTTTAGCAATCAGCCCCAGCATTTT.

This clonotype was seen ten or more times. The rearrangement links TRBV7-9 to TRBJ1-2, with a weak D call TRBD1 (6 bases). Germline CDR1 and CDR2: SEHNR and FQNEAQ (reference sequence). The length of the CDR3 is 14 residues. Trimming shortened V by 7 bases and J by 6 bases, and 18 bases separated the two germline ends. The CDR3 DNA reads TGTGCCAGCACCCGAATTACAGGGATTCATGGCTACACCTTC. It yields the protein CASTRITGIHGYTF. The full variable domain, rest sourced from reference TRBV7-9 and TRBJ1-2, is DTGVSQNPRHKITKRGQNVTFRCDPISEHNRLYWYRQTLGQGPEFLTYFQNEAQLEKSRLLSDRFSAERPKGSFSTLEIQRTEQGDSAMYLCASTRITGIHGYTFGSGTRLTVV.

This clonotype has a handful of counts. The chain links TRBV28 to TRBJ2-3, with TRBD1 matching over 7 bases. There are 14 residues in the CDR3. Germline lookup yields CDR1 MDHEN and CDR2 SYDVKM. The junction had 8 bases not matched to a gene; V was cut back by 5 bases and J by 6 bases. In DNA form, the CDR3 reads TGTGCCAGCAGTCTTCCCGACAGGGCGGATACGCAGTATTTT. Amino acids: CASSLPDRADTQYF.

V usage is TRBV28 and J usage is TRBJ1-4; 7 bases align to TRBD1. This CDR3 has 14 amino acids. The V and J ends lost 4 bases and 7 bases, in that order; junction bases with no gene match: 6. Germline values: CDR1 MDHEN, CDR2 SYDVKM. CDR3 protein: CASSSGGLVEKLFF. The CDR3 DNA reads TGTGCCAGCAGTTCAGGGGGTTTAGTTGAAAAACTGTTTTTT.

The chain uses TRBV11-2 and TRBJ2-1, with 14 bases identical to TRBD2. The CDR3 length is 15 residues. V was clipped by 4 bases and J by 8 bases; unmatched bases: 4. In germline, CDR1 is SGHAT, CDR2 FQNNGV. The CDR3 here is CASSCGTSGGHEQFF. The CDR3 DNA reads TGTGCCAGCAGCTGTGGGACTAGCGGGGGTCATGAGCAGTTCTTC.

Here the CDR3 DNA reads TGCGCCAGCAGCCAAGCCCGGACAGGGTACCAGCCCCAGCATTTT. Its protein is CASSQARTGYQPQHF. J is TRBJ1-5 and V is TRBV4-1; the match to TRBD1 covers 8 bases. J lost 7 bases, V lost 1 base, and 6 bases had no gene match. Germline V gene lookup returns CDR1 MGHRA and CDR2 YSYEKL. This CDR3 contains 15 residues.

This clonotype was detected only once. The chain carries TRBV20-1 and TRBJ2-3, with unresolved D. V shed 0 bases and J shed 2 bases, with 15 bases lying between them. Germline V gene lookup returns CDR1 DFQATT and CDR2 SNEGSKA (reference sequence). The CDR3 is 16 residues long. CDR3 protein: CSARDPTRGDTDTQYF. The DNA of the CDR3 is TGCAGTGCTAGAGATCCGACGCGAGGCGACACAGATACGCAGTATTTT.

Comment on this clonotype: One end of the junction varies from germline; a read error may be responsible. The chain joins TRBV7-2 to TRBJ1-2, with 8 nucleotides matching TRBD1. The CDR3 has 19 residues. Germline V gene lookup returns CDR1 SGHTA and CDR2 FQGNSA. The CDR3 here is CASSPRGVGQVGTNCGYTF. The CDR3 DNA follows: TGTGCCAGCAGCCCCCGTGGCGTGGGACAGGTGGGGACTAACTGTGGCTACACCTTC.

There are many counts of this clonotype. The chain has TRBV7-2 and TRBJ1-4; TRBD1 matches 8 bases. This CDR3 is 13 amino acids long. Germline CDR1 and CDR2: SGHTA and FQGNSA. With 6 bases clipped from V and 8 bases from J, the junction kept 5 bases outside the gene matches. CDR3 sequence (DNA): TGTGCCAGCAGGGGACAGGCAGGAGAAAAACTGTTTTTT. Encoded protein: CASRGQAGEKLFF.